The clone carrying this TCR beta chain was recorded at least ten times. The antigen remains unidentified. This CDR3 has 12 amino acids. Germline V gene data show CDR1 as SEHNR and CDR2 as FQNEAQ (reference sequence). Germline trimming cut 10 bases from V and 3 bases from J; bases unmatched to any gene: 4. Amplified TCR beta CDR3 regions derived from RNA transcripts. Primed by the HTBI set, a first-round RT-PCR was run on the TCR CDR3. TCRdb analysed the multiplex PCR reads with MiXCR anew, one entry per CDR3 protein. The top ten clones hold just under 8.5% of a sample with 600,000 or so distinct CDR3 sequences, just over 45% of them seen once. This sample was included in a study of T cells in Graves' hyperthyroidism and ophthalmopathy. Notes on the study in general: Also found in blood were most expanded thyroid clonotypes above 0.001. Ophthalmopathy was predicted by the model a median of approximately 6 months ahead of onset.

Hyperthyroidism in the patients, aged 18 to 65, was newly diagnosed and under 2 months in duration. Sequencing was done on a sample of peripheral blood or thyroid tissue (not recorded which). This chain joins TRBV7-9 and TRBJ2-7; 9 positions match TRBD1. This TCR was recovered from a woman younger than 30 with Graves' hyperthyroidism. The CDR3 here is CATRDRVYEQYF. Written as DNA, the CDR3 is TGTGCCACCCGGGACAGGGTCTACGAGCAGTACTTC.